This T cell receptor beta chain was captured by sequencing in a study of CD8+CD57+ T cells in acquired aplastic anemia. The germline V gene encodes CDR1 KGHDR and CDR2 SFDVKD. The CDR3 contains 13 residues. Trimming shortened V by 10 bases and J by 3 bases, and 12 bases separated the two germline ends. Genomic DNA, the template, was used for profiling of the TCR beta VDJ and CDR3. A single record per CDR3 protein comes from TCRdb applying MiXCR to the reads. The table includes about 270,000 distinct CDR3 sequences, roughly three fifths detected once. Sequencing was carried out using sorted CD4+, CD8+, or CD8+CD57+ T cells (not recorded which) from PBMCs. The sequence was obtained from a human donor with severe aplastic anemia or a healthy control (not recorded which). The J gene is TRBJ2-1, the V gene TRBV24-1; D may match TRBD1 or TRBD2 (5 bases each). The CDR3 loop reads CATRAGSYNEQFF. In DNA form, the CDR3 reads TGTGCCACGAGGGCAGGGAGCTACAATGAGCAGTTCTTC.